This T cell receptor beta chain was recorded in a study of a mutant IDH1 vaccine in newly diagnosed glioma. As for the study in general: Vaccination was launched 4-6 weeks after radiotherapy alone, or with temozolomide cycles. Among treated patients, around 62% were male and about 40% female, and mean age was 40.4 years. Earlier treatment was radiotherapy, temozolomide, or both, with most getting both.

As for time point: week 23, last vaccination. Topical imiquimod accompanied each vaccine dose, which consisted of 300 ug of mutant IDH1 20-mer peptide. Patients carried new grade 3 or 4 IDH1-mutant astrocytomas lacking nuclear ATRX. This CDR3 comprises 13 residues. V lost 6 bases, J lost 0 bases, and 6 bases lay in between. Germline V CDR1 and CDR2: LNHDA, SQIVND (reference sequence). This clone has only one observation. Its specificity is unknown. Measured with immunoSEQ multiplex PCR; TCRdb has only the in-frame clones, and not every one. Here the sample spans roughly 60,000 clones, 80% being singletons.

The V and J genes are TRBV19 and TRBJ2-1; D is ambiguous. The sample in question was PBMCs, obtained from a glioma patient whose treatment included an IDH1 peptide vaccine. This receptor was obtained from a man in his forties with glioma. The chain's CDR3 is CASRSHSYNEQFF. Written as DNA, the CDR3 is TGTGCCAGTAGATCACACTCCTACAATGAGCAGTTCTTC.